What follows describes a single TCR beta chain. The sample originates from a study of blood T cell repertoires in COVID-19. In the study overall: PBMCs, B-cell-depleted T cells, or T cells were the source of the cDNA or gDNA that made up the material.

Seattle enrolled patients during active infection and tracked them longitudinally. Per the study methods: By means of reference gene primer amplification, nucleated cell counts were estimated. The data were produced by immunoSEQ multiplex PCR, yet TCRdb's version contains in-frame clones alone and is incomplete. D and trimming come from the DNA, and the V and J calls and clone size come from that table. This sample has over 250,000 clones, with about 87% found just once. There are 12 residues in the CDR3. The germline gives CDR1 SQVTM, CDR2 ANQGSEA. V lost 6 bases, J lost 1 base, and 2 bases stayed unmatched.

V usage is TRBV29-1 and J usage is TRBJ2-7; 8 positions match TRBD1. Sample: peripheral blood. The sequence was collected from a woman in her 70s with COVID-19, enrolled during active disease. This CDR3 reads CSVTGESYEQYF. In DNA form, the CDR3 reads TGCAGCGTGACAGGGGAATCCTACGAGCAGTACTTC.